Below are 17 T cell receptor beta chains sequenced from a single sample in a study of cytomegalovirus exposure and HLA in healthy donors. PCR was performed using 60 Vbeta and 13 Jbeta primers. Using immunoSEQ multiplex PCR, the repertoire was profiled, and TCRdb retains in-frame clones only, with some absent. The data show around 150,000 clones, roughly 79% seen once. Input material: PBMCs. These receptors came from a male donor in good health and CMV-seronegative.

The CDR3 sequence is CASSEAGTDTQYF. The DNA for the CDR3 is TGCGCCAGCAGCGAGGCAGGCACAGATACGCAGTATTTT. The rearrangement uses TRBV5-1 and TRBJ2-3; D ambiguous. Looked up from germline, CDR1 is SGHRS and CDR2 is YFSETQ. CDR3 size: 13 residues. Between the trimmed V and J ends, which lost 4 bases and 1 base, there was a span of 7 bases.

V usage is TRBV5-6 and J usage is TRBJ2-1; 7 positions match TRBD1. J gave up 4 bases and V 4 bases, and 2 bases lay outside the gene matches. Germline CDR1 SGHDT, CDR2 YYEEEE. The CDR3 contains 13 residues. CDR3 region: CASSPTGYNEQFF. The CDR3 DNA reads TGTGCCAGCAGCCCGACAGGGTACAATGAGCAGTTCTTC. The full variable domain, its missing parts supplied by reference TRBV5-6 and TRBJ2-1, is DAGVTQSPTHLIKTRGQQVTLRCSPKSGHDTVSWYQQALGQGPQFIFQYYEEEERQRGNFPDRFSGHQFPNYSSELNVNALLLGDSALYLCASSPTGYNEQFFGPGTRLTVL.

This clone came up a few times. The CDR3 nucleotides read TGTGCCAGCAGCTTAGGGAGGACTCAAGCTTTCTTT. It encodes CASSLGRTQAFF. The chain has TRBV7-2 and TRBJ1-1; D gene uncertain. Germline CDR1 reads SGHTA; CDR2 reads FQGNSA. V was pared by 1 base and J by 9 bases, with 9 bases between. This CDR3 is built from 12 residues.

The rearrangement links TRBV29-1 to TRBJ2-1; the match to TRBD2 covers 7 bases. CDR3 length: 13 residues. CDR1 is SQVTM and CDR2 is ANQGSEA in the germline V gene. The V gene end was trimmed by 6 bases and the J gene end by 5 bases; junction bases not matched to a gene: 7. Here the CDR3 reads CSVAGTTHNEQFF. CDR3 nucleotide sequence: TGCAGCGTGGCCGGGACTACCCACAATGAGCAGTTCTTC.

The CDR3 region is CASSPAGGAKDGELFF. The CDR3 DNA reads TGCGCCAGCAGCCCAGCTGGGGGGGCCAAGGACGGGGAGCTGTTTTTT. The chain carries TRBV5-1 and TRBJ2-2; a possible D gene is TRBD2 (7 bases). Germline values: CDR1 SGHRS, CDR2 YFSETQ. There are 16 residues in the CDR3. The V end lost 4 bases, the J end lost 7 bases, and 20 bases lay between the germline ends. Full variable domain (missing parts from reference TRBV5-1 and TRBJ2-2): KAGVTQTPRYLIKTRGQQVTLSCSPISGHRSVSWYQQTPGQGLQFLFEYFSETQRNKGNFPGRFSGRQFSNSRSEMNVSTLELGDSALYLCASSPAGGAKDGELFFGEGSRLTVL.

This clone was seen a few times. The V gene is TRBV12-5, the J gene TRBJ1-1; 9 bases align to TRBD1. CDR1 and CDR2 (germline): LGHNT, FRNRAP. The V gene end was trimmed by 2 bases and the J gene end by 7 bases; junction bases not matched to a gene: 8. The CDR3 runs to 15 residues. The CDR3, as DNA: TGTGCTAGTGGTTTGCGCGGACAGGGGTTCGGTGAAGCTTTCTTT. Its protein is CASGLRGQGFGEAFF.

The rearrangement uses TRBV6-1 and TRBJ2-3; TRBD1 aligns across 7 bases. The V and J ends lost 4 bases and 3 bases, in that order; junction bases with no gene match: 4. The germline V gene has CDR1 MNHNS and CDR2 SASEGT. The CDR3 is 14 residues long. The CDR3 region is CASSARGPTDTQYF. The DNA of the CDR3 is TGTGCCAGCAGTGCTAGGGGGCCGACAGATACGCAGTATTTT.

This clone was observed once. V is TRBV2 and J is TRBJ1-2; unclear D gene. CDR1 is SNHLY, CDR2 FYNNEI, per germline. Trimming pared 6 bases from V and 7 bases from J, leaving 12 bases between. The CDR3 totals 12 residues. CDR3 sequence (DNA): TGTGCCAGCAGCCCCACTAATCCTGGCTACACCTTC. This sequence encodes CASSPTNPGYTF.

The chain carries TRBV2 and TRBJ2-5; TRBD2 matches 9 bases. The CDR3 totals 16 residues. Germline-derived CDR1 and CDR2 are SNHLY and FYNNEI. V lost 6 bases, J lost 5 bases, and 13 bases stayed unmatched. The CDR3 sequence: CASSFSGGGAEETQYF. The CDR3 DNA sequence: TGTGCCAGCAGCTTTTCTGGCGGGGGGGCCGAGGAGACCCAGTACTTC.

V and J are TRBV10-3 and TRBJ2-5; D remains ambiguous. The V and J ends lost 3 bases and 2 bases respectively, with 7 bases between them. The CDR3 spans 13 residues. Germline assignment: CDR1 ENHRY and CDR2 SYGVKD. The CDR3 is CAISDKTQETQYF. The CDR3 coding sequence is TGTGCCATCAGTGACAAGACTCAAGAGACCCAGTACTTC.

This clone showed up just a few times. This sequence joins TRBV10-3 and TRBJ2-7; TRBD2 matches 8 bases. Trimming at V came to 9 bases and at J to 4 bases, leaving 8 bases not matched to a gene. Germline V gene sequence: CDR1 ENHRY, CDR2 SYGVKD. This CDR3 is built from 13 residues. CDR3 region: CAITSGAGYEQYF. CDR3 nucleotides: TGTGCCATAACTAGCGGAGCAGGTTACGAGCAGTACTTC.

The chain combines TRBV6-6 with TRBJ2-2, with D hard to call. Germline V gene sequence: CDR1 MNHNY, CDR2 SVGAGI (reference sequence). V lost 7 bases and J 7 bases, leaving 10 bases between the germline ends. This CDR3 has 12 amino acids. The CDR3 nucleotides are TGTGCCAGCACCTCCCGCGGCGGGGAGCTGTTTTTT. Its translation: CASTSRGGELFF.

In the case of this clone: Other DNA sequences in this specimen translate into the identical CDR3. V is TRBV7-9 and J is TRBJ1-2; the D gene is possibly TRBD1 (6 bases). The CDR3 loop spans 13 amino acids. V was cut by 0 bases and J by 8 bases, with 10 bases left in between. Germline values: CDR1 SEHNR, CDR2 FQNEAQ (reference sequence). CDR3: CASSLARGEGYTF. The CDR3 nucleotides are TGTGCCAGCAGCTTAGCCAGGGGCGAAGGCTACACCTTC.

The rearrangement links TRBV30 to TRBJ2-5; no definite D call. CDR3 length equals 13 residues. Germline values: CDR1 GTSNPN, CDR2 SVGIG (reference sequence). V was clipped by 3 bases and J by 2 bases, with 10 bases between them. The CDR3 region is CAWSQNLQETQYF. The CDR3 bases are TGTGCCTGGAGCCAGAATCTTCAAGAGACCCAGTACTTC.

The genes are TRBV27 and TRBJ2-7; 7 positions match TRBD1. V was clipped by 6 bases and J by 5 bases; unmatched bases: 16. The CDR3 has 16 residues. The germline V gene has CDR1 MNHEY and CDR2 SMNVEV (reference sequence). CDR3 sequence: CASRPGTVLPSHEQYF. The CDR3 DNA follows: TGTGCCAGCAGACCGGGGACAGTCCTACCGAGTCACGAGCAGTACTTC.

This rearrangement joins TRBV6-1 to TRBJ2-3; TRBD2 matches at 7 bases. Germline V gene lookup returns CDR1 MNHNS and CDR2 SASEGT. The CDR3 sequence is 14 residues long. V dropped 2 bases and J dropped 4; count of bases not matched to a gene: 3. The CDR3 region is CASSELGGADTQYF. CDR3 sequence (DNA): TGTGCCAGCAGTGAACTGGGGGGGGCAGATACGCAGTATTTT.

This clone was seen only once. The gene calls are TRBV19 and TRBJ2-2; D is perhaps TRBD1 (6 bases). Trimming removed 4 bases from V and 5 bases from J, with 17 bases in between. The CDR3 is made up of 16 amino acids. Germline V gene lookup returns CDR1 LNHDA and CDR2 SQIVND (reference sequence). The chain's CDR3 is CASSRVGTSRTGELFF. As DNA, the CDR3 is TGTGCCAGTAGTAGGGTGGGGACATCACGGACCGGGGAGCTGTTTTTT.